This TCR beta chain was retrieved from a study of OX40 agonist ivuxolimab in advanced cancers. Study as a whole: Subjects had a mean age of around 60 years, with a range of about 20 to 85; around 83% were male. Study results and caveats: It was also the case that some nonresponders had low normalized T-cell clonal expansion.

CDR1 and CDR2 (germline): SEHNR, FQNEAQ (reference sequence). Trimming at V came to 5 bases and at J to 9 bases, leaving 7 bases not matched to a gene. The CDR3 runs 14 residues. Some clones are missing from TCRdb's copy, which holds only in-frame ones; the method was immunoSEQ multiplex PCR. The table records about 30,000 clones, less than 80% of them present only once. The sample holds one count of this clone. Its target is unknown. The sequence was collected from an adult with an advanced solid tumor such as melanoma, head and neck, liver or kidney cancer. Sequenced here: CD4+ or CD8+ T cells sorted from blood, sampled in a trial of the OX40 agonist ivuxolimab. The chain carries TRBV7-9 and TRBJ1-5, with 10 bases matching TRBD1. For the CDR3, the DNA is TGTGCCAGCAGCGCCGACAGGGGGCGTCGGCCCCAGCATTTT. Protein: CASSADRGRRPQHF. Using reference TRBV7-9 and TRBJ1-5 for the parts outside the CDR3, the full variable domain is DTGVSQNPRHKITKRGQNVTFRCDPISEHNRLYWYRQTLGQGPEFLTYFQNEAQLEKSRLLSDRFSAERPKGSFSTLEIQRTEQGDSAMYLCASSADRGRRPQHFGDGTRLSIL.